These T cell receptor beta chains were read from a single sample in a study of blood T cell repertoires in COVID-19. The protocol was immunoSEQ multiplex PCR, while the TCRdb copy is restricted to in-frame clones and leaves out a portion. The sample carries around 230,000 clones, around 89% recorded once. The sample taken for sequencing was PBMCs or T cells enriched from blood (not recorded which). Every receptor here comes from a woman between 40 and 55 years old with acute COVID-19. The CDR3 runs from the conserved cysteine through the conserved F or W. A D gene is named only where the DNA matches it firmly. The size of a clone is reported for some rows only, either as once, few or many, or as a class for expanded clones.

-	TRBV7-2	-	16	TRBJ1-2	TGTGCCAGCAGCTTAGCTAACAACGTGAGGCGAGGAGGCTACACCTTC	CASSLANNVRRGGYTF
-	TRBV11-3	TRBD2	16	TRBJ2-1	TGTGCCAGCAGCGTAAGAGGAGGACTAGCCTACAATGAGCAGTTCTTC	CASSVRGGLAYNEQFF
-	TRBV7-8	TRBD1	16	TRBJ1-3	TGTGCCAGCAGCCTTAGGACAGGGCACTCTGGAAACACCATATATTTT	CASSLRTGHSGNTIYF
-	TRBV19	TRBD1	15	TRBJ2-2	TGTGCCAGTAGTACCCAGGGACAGGGAGTCGGGGAGCTGTTTTTT	CASSTQGQGVGELFF
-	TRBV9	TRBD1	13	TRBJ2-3	TGTGCCAGCAGCGCTACAGGGGTTGATACGCAGTATTTT	CASSATGVDTQYF
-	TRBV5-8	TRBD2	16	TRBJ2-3	TGTGCCAGCAGCCTGACTAGCGGGAGGGCCGGCGGTACGCAGTATTTT	CASSLTSGRAGGTQYF
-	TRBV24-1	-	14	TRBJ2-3	TGTGCCACCAGTGGGAGGGACCCCACGAATACGCAGTATTTT	CATSGRDPTNTQYF
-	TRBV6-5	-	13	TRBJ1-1	TGTGCCAGCAGTTACGGAGCGGGGACTGAAGCTTTCTTT	CASSYGAGTEAFF
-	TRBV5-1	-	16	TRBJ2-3	TGCGCCAGCAGACAAACTACAGGGTTAGTTGCAGATACGCAGTATTTT	CASRQTTGLVADTQYF
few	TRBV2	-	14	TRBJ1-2	TGTGCCAGCAGTGAACAAGGACAGCCACTTGGCTACACCTTC	CASSEQGQPLGYTF
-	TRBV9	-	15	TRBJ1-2	TGTGCCAGCAGCGTGGGGCCGGGAGTCGTGGAGGGCTACACCTTC	CASSVGPGVVEGYTF
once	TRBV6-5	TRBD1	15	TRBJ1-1	TGTGCCAGCAGGAGACAGGGGGCTTTGGGCACTGAAGCTTTCTTT	CASRRQGALGTEAFF
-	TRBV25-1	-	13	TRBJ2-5	TGTGCCAGCAGTGAAGGGAGACGGGGAACCCAGTACTTC	CASSEGRRGTQYF
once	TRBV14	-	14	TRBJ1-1	TGTGCCAGCAGCCTGAAGTCGGGTGGCACTGAAGCTTTCTTT	CASSLKSGGTEAFF
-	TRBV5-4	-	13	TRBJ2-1	TGTGCCAGCAGCCCAGGGAACAGGGATGAGCAGTTCTTC	CASSPGNRDEQFF
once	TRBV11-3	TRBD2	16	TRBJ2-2	TGTGCCAGCAGACTTCTAGCGGGGATGAACACCGGGGAGCTGTTTTTT	CASRLLAGMNTGELFF
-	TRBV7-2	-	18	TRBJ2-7	TGTGCCAGCAGCTTGAGGTCGTTGGGGGGGCTCATATCCTACGAGCAGTACTTC	CASSLRSLGGLISYEQYF
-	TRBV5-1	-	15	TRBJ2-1	TGCGCCAGCAGCGTTGGGGCAGGGTCTAGCAATGAGCAGTTCTTC	CASSVGAGSSNEQFF
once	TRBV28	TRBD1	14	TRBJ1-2	TGTGCCAGCAGCTCGGGGACAGAAGGCTATGGCTACACCTTC	CASSSGTEGYGYTF
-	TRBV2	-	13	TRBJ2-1	TGTGCCAGCAGTGGCGGTGAATACAATGAGCAGTTCTTC	CASSGGEYNEQFF
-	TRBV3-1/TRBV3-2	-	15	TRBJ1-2	TGTGCCAGCAGCCCCCGGGGGGGGCTTTACTATGGCTACACCTTC	CASSPRGGLYYGYTF
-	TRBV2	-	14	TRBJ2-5	TGTGCCAGCAGTGACAGGGTCGGGCAAGAGACCCAGTACTTC	CASSDRVGQETQYF
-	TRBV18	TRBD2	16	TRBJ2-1	TGTGCCAGCTCACCGCTAGCGGGGGGGATTGGACCTGAGCAGTTCTTC	CASSPLAGGIGPEQFF
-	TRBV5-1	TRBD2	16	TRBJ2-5	TGCGCCAGCAGCCTGGGACTAGCGGGGGGAGAAGAGACCCAGTACTTC	CASSLGLAGGEETQYF
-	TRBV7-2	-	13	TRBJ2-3	TGTGCCAGCAGCTTTCAGAGCACAGATACGCAGTATTTT	CASSFQSTDTQYF
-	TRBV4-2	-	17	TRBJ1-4	TGTGCCAGCAGCCAAGTCAGGGGCCGGACCCCTAATGAAAAACTGTTTTTT	CASSQVRGRTPNEKLFF